The 29 T cell receptor beta chains listed next were all sequenced from one sample in a study of spatial heterogeneity in lung cancer. Stated time point: sample taken at primary tumor resection. Material for sequencing was whole RNA from tumor, nontumor lung or frozen PBMC, left unsorted. TCRdb recomputed calls from the 5' RACE reads with MiXCR, one row per CDR3 protein. The table includes about 8,500 distinct CDR3 sequences, less than 9% detected once. This specimen was PBMCs, taken at surgery. The receptors stem from a female donor with early-stage non-small cell lung cancer.

This clonotype was found many times. The chain couples TRBV3-1 to TRBJ1-1; TRBD1 might be the D (5 bases). Deletions cut 5 bases from V and 11 bases from J, with 15 bases between. This CDR3 has 12 residues. CDR1 is LGHDT and CDR2 is YNNKEL in the germline V gene (reference sequence). Here the CDR3 reads CASSNSGTGAFF. The DNA for the CDR3 is TGTGCCAGCAGCAACTCCGGGACCGGGGCTTTCTTT.

In its sample, this clonotype was seen many times. The V call is TRBV6-5, the J call TRBJ2-7; 7 positions agree with TRBD1. The V and J ends lost 6 bases and 3 bases, in that order; junction bases with no gene match: 5. CDR1 MNHEY and CDR2 SVGAGI come from the germline V gene. The CDR3 runs 13 residues. The CDR3 region has the DNA TGTGCCAGCAGCCGGGACAGCTACTACGAGCAGTACTTC. It is translated as CASSRDSYYEQYF.

The chain recombines TRBV28 with TRBJ2-7; D may match TRBD1 or TRBD2 (5 bases each). V shed 0 bases and J shed 4 bases, with 7 bases lying between them. Germline V gene lookup returns CDR1 MDHEN and CDR2 SYDVKM. The length of the CDR3 is 13 residues. The CDR3 loop reads CASSLWGEYEQYF. CDR3 nucleotides: TGTGCCAGCAGTTTATGGGGGGAGTACGAGCAGTACTTC.

In its sample, this clonotype ranks as medium-sized. CDR3 in amino acids: CASSESGLDTQYF. Written as DNA, the CDR3 is TGCGCCAGCAGTGAGTCGGGACTCGATACGCAGTATTTT. This sequence joins TRBV10-1 and TRBJ2-3, with TRBD2 as a possible D gene (6 bases). The length of the CDR3 is 13 residues. Germline V gene lookup returns CDR1 WNHNN and CDR2 SYGVQD (reference sequence). V lost 0 bases and J 6 bases, leaving 7 bases between the germline ends.

This clonotype was detected ten times or more. V usage is TRBV5-1 and J usage is TRBJ2-5, with 8 bases identical to TRBD1. In germline, CDR1 is SGHRS, CDR2 YFSETQ. Germline trimming cut 1 base from V and 2 bases from J; bases unmatched to any gene: 7. CDR3 length: 16 amino acids. CDR3 sequence: CASSLRQGLAQETQYF. In nucleotides, the CDR3 is TGCGCCAGCAGCTTGAGACAGGGGCTGGCGCAAGAGACCCAGTACTTC.

By share, this clonotype ranks as medium-sized. The V call is TRBV3-1, the J call TRBJ2-2, with 7 bases lining up with TRBD1. The length of the CDR3 is 14 residues. V trimming: 6 bases; J trimming: 4 bases; junction bases outside the gene matches: 5. Germline V CDR1 and CDR2: LGHDT, YNNKEL (reference sequence). CDR3 in DNA: TGTGCCAGCAGTCTAACAGGGGCCACCGGGGAGCTGTTTTTT. Translated: CASSLTGATGELFF.

Relative to its sample, this clonotype is medium-sized. V usage is TRBV9 and J usage is TRBJ2-5; 13 bases fit TRBD2. The junction had 5 bases not matched to a gene; V was cut back by 2 bases and J by 4 bases. The length of the CDR3 is 16 residues. In germline, CDR1 is SGDLS, CDR2 YYNGEE. Here the CDR3 DNA reads TGTGCCAGCAGCGTCACTAGCGGGAGGGCCTCAGAGACCCAGTACTTC. This codes for CASSVTSGRASETQYF. Combining the CDR3 with reference TRBV9 and TRBJ2-5 gives the whole variable domain DSGVTQTPKHLITATGQRVTLRCSPRSGDLSVYWYQQSLDQGLQFLIQYYNGEERAKGNILERFSAQQFPDLHSELNLSSLELGDSALYFCASSVTSGRASETQYFGPGTRLLVL.

This clonotype was detected many times. The chain combines TRBV6-2 or TRBV6-3 with TRBJ2-4; 11 nucleotides match TRBD2. Germline-derived CDR1 and CDR2 are MNHEY and SVGEGT. The length of the CDR3 is 15 residues. V gave up 0 bases and J gave up 6 bases; unmatched junction bases: 1. The CDR3 DNA is TGTGCCAGCAGTTACTCAGGGACTAGCGGAAACATTCAGTACTTC. Its protein is CASSYSGTSGNIQYF.

This clonotype was counted ten times or more. The V gene is TRBV9, the J gene TRBJ2-6, with D hard to call. Trimming cost V 2 bases and J 2 bases, with 8 bases left between them. Germline CDR1 and CDR2: SGDLS and YYNGEE. The CDR3 runs to 15 residues. CDR3 sequence: CASSVQATGANVLTF. The DNA of the CDR3 is TGTGCCAGCAGCGTCCAGGCTACTGGGGCCAACGTCCTGACTTTC.

Remarks on this clonotype: A much more abundant neighbour one base away suggests this may be a read error. The V gene is TRBV7-9, the J gene TRBJ1-5; D ambiguous. Germline lookup yields CDR1 SEHNR and CDR2 FQNEAQ (reference sequence). V dropped 5 bases and J dropped 0 bases, with 14 bases sitting between them. The CDR3 length is 16 residues. CDR3 in amino acids: CASSIGAVYSNQPQHF. CDR3 in DNA: TGTGCCAGCAGCATAGGTGCCGTGTATAGCAATCAGCCCCAGCATTTT.

This clonotype was recorded many times. The rearrangement joins TRBV27 to TRBJ1-1; TRBD1 matches 7 bases. The CDR3 contains 15 residues. The V and J ends lost 5 bases and 5 bases, in that order; junction bases with no gene match: 11. Germline V gene data show CDR1 as MNHEY and CDR2 as SMNVEV (reference sequence). The CDR3 DNA follows: TGTGCCAGCAGTCCAATGACCGGGACAGTTACTGAAGCTTTCTTT. This gives the protein CASSPMTGTVTEAFF.

Sample share makes this clonotype medium-sized. The chain uses TRBV29-1 and TRBJ2-3, with unresolved D. CDR1 and CDR2 from the germline V gene are SQVTM and ANQGSEA. The CDR3 extends over 14 amino acids. V dropped 4 bases and J dropped 0 bases, with 11 bases sitting between them. As DNA, the CDR3 is TGCAGCGTTGTTTACGGTTCTAGCACAGATACGCAGTATTTT. This codes for CSVVYGSSTDTQYF.

At least ten counts were recorded for this clonotype. The V gene is TRBV29-1, the J gene TRBJ1-1, with 8 bases matching TRBD1. Trimming took 4 bases from V and 5 from J; bases not matched to a gene: 6. Germline loops: CDR1 SQVTM, CDR2 ANQGSEA. This CDR3 comprises 13 residues. The CDR3 DNA is TGCAGCGTTGCCGGACAGGGAGGGACTGAAGCTTTCTTT. Residues: CSVAGQGGTEAFF.

In its sample, this clonotype ranks as medium-sized. V is TRBV27 and J is TRBJ1-1; D remains ambiguous. The CDR3 extends over 12 amino acids. Germline V gene sequence: CDR1 MNHEY, CDR2 SMNVEV (reference sequence). V was trimmed by 6 bases and J by 7 bases, leaving 12 bases between them. CDR3 in DNA: TGTGCCAGCAGGCCTATTGGGAGTGAAGCTTTCTTT. The encoded protein is CASRPIGSEAFF.

The V call is TRBV13, the J call TRBJ2-3; 10 nucleotides line up with TRBD1. V gave up 3 bases and J gave up 1 base; unmatched junction bases: 4. CDR3 length: 16 residues. Germline loops: CDR1 PRHDT, CDR2 FYEKMQ (reference sequence). This CDR3 is CASSLGTGEGTDTQYF. CDR3 nucleotides: TGTGCCAGCAGCTTGGGGACAGGGGAAGGCACAGATACGCAGTATTTT.

This chain links TRBV4-2 with TRBJ1-2; TRBD1 agrees at 8 bases. The CDR3 is 14 amino acids. Germline assignment: CDR1 LGHNA and CDR2 YNFKEQ. J lost 7 bases, V lost 0 bases, and 4 bases had no gene match. Here the CDR3 reads CASSQDADRAGYTF. DNA for the CDR3: TGTGCCAGCAGCCAAGATGCGGACAGGGCTGGCTACACCTTC.

This clonotype was observed a handful of times. The chain links TRBV28 to TRBJ2-7, with 10 bases aligning to TRBD1. This CDR3 has 17 amino acids. Looked up from germline, CDR1 is MDHEN and CDR2 is SYDVKM. V was clipped by 8 bases and J by 1 base; unmatched bases: 14. CDR3 protein: CASHTNPGDRGSYEQYF. The CDR3 DNA reads as TGTGCCAGCCACACCAACCCAGGGGACAGGGGTTCCTACGAGCAGTACTTC. Supplemented by reference TRBV28 and TRBJ2-7, the full variable domain reads DVKVTQSSRYLVKRTGEKVFLECVQDMDHENMFWYRQDPGLGLRLIYFSYDVKMKEKGDIPEGYSVSREKKERFSLILESASTNQTSMYLCASHTNPGDRGSYEQYFGPGTRLTVT.

This clonotype was recorded at least ten times. The V and J genes are TRBV7-9 and TRBJ2-5, with D possibly matching TRBD2 (5 bases). There are 15 residues in the CDR3. The V gene lost 0 bases and the J gene lost 3 bases, with 11 bases spanning the gap. Per the germline V gene, CDR1 is SEHNR and CDR2 is FQNEAQ (reference sequence). CDR3 amino acids: CASSLASLAKETQYF. The CDR3 DNA follows: TGTGCCAGCAGCTTAGCATCTCTAGCCAAAGAGACCCAGTACTTC.

By share, this clonotype counts as medium-sized (0.01 to 0.1%). The rearrangement links TRBV9 to TRBJ2-5; 7 nucleotides match TRBD2. The germline V gene has CDR1 SGDLS and CDR2 YYNGEE. The CDR3 is 15 residues long. V trimming: 4 bases; J trimming: 2 bases; junction bases outside the gene matches: 8. Here the CDR3 DNA reads TGTGCCAGCAGCAAAAATAGCGGGTCTCAAGAGACCCAGTACTTC. Encoded protein: CASSKNSGSQETQYF. The full variable domain, in which reference TRBV9 and TRBJ2-5 provide the parts outside the CDR3, is DSGVTQTPKHLITATGQRVTLRCSPRSGDLSVYWYQQSLDQGLQFLIQYYNGEERAKGNILERFSAQQFPDLHSELNLSSLELGDSALYFCASSKNSGSQETQYFGPGTRLLVL.

The table lists this clonotype with a few counts. The chain carries TRBV2 and TRBJ2-1, with 7 bases aligning to TRBD2. The CDR3 is 14 amino acids. V trimming: 7 bases; J trimming: 5 bases; junction bases outside the gene matches: 8. CDR1 is SNHLY, CDR2 FYNNEI, per germline. The CDR3 here is CASKPSGADNEQFF. The CDR3 DNA follows: TGTGCCAGCAAGCCTAGCGGCGCCGACAATGAGCAGTTCTTC.

This clonotype was counted at least ten times. The chain combines TRBV7-9 with TRBJ2-3, with D perhaps assigned TRBD1 or TRBD2 (6 bases each). CDR1 is SEHNR, CDR2 FQNEAQ, per germline (reference sequence). There are 16 residues in the CDR3. V lost 1 base and J lost 4, with 15 bases in between. CDR3 nucleotide sequence: TGTGCCAGCAGCTTAGGGGGGGCGCTTGATTCAGATACGCAGTATTTT. Protein sequence: CASSLGGALDSDTQYF.

This clonotype was recorded many times. The chain uses TRBV7-2 and TRBJ1-1, with 7 positions matching TRBD1. Germline V gene sequence: CDR1 SGHTA, CDR2 FQGNSA. V lost 6 bases and J lost 4; bases outside the gene matches: 8. The CDR3 loop spans 14 amino acids. For the CDR3, the DNA is TGTGCCAGCAGACCCAGACAGGGACCCACTGAAGCTTTCTTT. Its translation is CASRPRQGPTEAFF.

At least ten counts were recorded for this clonotype. The genes are TRBV11-3 and TRBJ2-7; D uncertain. Germline V lookup: CDR1 SGHNT, CDR2 YENEEA. There are 15 residues in the CDR3. The V and J ends lost 1 base and 2 bases respectively, with 12 bases between them. The CDR3 spells CASSLGNVGPYEQYF. As DNA, the CDR3 is TGTGCCAGCAGCTTAGGGAACGTCGGTCCCTACGAGCAGTACTTC.

This clonotype has a count of ten or more. This chain connects TRBV6-1 to TRBJ1-2; 8 bases match TRBD1. J gave up 7 bases and V 7 bases, and 11 bases lay outside the gene matches. CDR1 is MNHNS and CDR2 is SASEGT in the germline V gene. This CDR3 is built from 14 residues. CDR3 DNA sequence: TGTGCCAGCAAAAAGGAACAGGGGGTTCGTGGCTACACCTTC. Amino acid sequence: CASKKEQGVRGYTF.

This chain connects TRBV29-1 to TRBJ1-2, with 9 bases matching TRBD1. V was clipped by 6 bases and J by 3 bases; unmatched bases: 5. In germline, CDR1 is SQVTM, CDR2 ANQGSEA. The CDR3 extends over 13 amino acids. The CDR3 sequence: CSVGTGMDYGYTF. CDR3 coding DNA: TGCAGCGTGGGGACAGGGATGGACTATGGCTACACCTTC.

Concerning this clonotype: A much more abundant neighbour one base away suggests this may be a read error. The CDR3 DNA is TGTGCCAGCAGCTTAATTGACTCTGGGGCCAACGTCCTGACTTTC. Its protein product is CASSLIDSGANVLTF. The chain couples TRBV7-3 to TRBJ2-6; D ambiguous. V was trimmed by 1 base and J by 0 bases, leaving 4 bases between them. The CDR3 length is 15 residues. Germline values: CDR1 SGHTA, CDR2 FQGTGA.

This clonotype has just a few counts. This rearrangement joins TRBV29-1 to TRBJ2-5; TRBD1 might be the D (5 bases). Trimming removed 2 bases from V and 4 bases from J, with 17 bases in between. Germline CDR1 reads SQVTM; CDR2 reads ANQGSEA. The CDR3 runs 15 residues. CDR3 DNA sequence: TGCAGCGTTGAACTCCTCTCCAGGGATGGAGAGACCCAGTACTTC. This sequence encodes CSVELLSRDGETQYF.

This clonotype was recorded a few times. The rearrangement uses TRBV12-5 and TRBJ1-6; 8 bases align to TRBD1. From germline, CDR1 is LGHNT and CDR2 FRNRAP. After removal of 7 bases from V and 5 bases from J, the junction contained 4 bases not matched to a gene. This CDR3 contains 14 residues. The CDR3 here is CASALGQDNSPLHF. The CDR3, as DNA: TGTGCTAGTGCTCTGGGACAGGATAATTCACCCCTCCACTTT.

This clonotype was seen many times. The chain couples TRBV20-1 to TRBJ1-1, with unresolved D. Germline-derived CDR1 and CDR2 are DFQATT and SNEGSKA (reference sequence). Trimming stripped 1 base from V and 2 bases from J, with 17 bases between. The CDR3 has 16 residues. CDR3 coding DNA: TGCAGTGCTAGAGGGTGGTTGACGGGCTCCAACACTGAAGCTTTCTTT. This translates into CSARGWLTGSNTEAFF.